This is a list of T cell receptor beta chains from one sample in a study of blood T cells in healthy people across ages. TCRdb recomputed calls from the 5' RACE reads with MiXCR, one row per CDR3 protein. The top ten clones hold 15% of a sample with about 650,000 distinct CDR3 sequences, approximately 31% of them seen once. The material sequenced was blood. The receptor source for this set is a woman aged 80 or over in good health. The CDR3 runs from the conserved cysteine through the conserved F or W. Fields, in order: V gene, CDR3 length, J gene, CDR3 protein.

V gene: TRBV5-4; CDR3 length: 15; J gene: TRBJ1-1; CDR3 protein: CASSRGGAGGTEAFF
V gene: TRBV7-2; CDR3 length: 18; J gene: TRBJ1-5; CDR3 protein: CASSFRVGGTDSNQPQHF
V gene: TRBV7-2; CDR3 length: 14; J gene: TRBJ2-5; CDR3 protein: CASSPGGRQETQYF
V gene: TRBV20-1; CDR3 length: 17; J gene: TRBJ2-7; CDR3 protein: CSARDNLGRGPTYEQYF
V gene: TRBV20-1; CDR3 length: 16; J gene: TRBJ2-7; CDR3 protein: CSARSRGSGSSYEQYF
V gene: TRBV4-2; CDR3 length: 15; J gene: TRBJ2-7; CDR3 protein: CASSQDITVSYEQYF
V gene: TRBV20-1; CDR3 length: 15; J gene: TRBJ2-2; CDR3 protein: CSATRTDDNTGELFF
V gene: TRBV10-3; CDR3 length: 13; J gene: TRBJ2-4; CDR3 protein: CATRDPGGNIQYF
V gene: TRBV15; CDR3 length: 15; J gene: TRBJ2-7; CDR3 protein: CATSREVRGRYEQYF
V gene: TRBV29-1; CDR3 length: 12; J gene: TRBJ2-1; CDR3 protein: CSDRRRNNEQFF
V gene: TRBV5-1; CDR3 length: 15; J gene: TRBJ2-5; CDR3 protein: CASSQEGAFRETQYF
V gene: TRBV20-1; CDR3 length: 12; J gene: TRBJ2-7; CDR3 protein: CSATGAPYEQYF
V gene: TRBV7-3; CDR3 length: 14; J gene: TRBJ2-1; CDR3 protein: CASSLGQAHNEQFF
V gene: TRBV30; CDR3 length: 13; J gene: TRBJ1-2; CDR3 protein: CAWQGEANYGYTF
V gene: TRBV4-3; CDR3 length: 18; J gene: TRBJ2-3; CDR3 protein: CASSQETSGSTCTDTQYF
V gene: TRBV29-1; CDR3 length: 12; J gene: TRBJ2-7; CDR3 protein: CSVSIGAWEQYF
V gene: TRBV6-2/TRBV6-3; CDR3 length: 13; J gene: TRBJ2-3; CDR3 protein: CASRGSSTDTQYF
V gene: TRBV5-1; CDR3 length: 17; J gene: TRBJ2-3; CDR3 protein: CASSLGLAGGSTDTQYF
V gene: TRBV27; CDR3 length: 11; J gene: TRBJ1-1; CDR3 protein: CASSNCLEAFF
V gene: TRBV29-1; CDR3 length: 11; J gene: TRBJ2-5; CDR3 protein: CSADAGETQYF
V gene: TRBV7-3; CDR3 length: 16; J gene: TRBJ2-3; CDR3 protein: CASSLFPSGVTDTQYF
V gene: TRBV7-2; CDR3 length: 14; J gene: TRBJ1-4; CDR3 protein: CASSPQGSNEKLFF
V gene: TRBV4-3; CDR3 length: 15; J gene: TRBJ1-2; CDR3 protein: CASSPGTGFNYGYTF
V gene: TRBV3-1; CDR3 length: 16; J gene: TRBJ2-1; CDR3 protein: CASSPGTGGRYNEQFF
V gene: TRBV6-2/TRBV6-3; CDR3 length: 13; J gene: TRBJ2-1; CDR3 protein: CASSQGARNEQFF
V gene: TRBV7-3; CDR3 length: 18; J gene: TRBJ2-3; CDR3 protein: CASSLTIKPGLVADTQYF
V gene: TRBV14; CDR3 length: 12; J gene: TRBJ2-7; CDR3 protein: CASSPPVGEQYF
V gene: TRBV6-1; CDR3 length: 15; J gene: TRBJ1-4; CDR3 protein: CASSVDRGANEKLFF
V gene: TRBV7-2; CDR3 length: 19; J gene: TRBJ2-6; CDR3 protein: CASSFPTGGLNSGANVLTF
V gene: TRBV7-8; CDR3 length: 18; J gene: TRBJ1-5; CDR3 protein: CASSLRDRGQGYYQPQHF
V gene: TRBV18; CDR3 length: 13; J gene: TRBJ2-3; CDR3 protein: CAIKDIFADTQYF
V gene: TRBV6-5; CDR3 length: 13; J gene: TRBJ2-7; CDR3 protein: CASCLGAEYEQYF
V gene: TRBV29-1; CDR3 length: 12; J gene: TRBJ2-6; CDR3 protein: CSVTSGANVLTF
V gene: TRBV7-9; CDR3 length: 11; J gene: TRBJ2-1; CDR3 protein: CASSLSNEQFF
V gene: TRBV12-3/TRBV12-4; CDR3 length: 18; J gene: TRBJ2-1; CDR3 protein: CASSLKLAGVVKYNEQFF
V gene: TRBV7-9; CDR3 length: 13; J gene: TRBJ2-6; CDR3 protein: CASRKNVANVLTF
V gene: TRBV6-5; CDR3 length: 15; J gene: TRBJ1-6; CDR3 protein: CASSYSNRETSPLHF
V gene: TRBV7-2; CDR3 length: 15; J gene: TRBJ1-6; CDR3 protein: CASSFETGYNSPLHF
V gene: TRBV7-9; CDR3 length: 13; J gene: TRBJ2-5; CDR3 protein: CASSSGNQETQYF
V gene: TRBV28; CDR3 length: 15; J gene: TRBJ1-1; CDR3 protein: CASSLKLGRRTEAFF
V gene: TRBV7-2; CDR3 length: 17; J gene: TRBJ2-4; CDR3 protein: CASNPWGRGPDQDIQYF
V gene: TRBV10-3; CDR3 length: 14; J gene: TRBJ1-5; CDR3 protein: CAISEGQGNQPQHF